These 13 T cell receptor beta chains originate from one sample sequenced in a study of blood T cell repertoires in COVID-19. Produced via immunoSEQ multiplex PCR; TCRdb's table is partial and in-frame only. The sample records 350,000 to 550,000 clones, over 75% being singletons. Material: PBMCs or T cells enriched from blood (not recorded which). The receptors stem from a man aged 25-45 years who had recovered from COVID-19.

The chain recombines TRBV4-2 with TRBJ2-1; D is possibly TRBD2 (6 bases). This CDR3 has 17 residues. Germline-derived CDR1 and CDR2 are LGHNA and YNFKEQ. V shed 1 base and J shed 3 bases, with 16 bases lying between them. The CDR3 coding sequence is TGTGCCAGCAGCCAAGGTGGGTCGGGACTTATCTACAATGAGCAGTTCTTC. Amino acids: CASSQGGSGLIYNEQFF.

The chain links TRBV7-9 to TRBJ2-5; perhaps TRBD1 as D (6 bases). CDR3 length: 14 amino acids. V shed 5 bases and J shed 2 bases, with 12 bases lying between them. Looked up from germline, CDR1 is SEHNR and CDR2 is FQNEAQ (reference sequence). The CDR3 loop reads CASSLQGRQETQYF. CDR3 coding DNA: TGTGCCAGCAGCCTACAGGGTCGTCAAGAGACCCAGTACTTC.

CDR3 nucleotide sequence: TGCGCCAGCAGTGAGCCTCCGGCAGGGGTTATCGACGAGCAGTACTTC. The encoded protein is CASSEPPAGVIDEQYF. The J gene is TRBJ2-7, the V gene TRBV10-2; maybe TRBD1 (6 bases). Germline lookup yields CDR1 WSHSY and CDR2 SAAADI. The CDR3 spans 16 residues. V shed 2 bases and J shed 5 bases, with 19 bases lying between them.

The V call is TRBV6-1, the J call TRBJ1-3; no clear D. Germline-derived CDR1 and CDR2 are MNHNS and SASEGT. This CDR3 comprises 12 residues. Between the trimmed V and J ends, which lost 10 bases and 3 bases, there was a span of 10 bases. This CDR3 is CATRTSGNTIYF. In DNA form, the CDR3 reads TGTGCCACCCGGACTAGTGGAAACACCATATATTTT.

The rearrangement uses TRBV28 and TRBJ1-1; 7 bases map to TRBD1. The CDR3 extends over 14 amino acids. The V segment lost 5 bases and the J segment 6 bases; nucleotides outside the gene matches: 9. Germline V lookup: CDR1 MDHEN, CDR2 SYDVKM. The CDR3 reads CASSKQGQSPEAFF. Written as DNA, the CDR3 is TGTGCCAGCAGTAAACAGGGGCAGTCCCCTGAAGCTTTCTTT.

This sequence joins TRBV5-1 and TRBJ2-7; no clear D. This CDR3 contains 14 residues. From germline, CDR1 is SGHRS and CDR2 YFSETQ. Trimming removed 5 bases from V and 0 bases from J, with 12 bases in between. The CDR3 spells CASSLAALSYEQYF. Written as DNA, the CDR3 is TGCGCCAGCAGTCTGGCGGCTCTCTCCTACGAGCAGTACTTC. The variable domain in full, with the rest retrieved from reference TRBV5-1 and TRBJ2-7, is KAGVTQTPRYLIKTRGQQVTLSCSPISGHRSVSWYQQTPGQGLQFLFEYFSETQRNKGNFPGRFSGRQFSNSRSEMNVSTLELGDSALYLCASSLAALSYEQYFGPGTRLTVT.

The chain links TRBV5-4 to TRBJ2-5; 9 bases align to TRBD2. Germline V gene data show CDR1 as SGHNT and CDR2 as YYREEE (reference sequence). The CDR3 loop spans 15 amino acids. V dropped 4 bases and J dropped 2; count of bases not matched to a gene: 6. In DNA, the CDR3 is TGTGCCAGCAGCATCGGACTAGCGTTTCAAGAGACCCAGTACTTC. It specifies CASSIGLAFQETQYF.

The CDR3 region is CASSAPGGRTYGYTF. DNA of the CDR3: TGTGCCAGCAGTGCACCAGGGGGTCGAACCTATGGCTACACCTTC. This chain connects TRBV25-1 to TRBJ1-2; TRBD1 matches at 7 bases. CDR3 length: 15 residues. With V trimmed by 4 bases and J by 4 bases, 9 bases remained unmatched. Per germline, CDR1 MGHDK and CDR2 SYGVNS.

CDR3 bases: TGTGCCAGCAGCTTTCGTTTACAGGGGGCTCAGCCCCAGCATTTT. The encoded protein is CASSFRLQGAQPQHF. J is TRBJ1-5 and V is TRBV5-5; TRBD1 matches 9 bases. CDR1 and CDR2 from the germline V gene are SGHKS and YYEKEE (reference sequence). V shed 2 bases and J 6 bases; nucleotides not matched to a gene: 6. There are 15 residues in the CDR3.

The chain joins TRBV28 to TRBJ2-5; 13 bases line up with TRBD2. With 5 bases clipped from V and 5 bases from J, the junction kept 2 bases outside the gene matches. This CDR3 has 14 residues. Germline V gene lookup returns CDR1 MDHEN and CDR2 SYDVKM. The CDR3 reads CASSPTSGRETQYF. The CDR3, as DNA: TGTGCCAGCAGTCCGACTAGCGGGAGGGAGACCCAGTACTTC. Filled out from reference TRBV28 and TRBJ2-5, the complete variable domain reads DVKVTQSSRYLVKRTGEKVFLECVQDMDHENMFWYRQDPGLGLRLIYFSYDVKMKEKGDIPEGYSVSREKKERFSLILESASTNQTSMYLCASSPTSGRETQYFGPGTRLLVL.

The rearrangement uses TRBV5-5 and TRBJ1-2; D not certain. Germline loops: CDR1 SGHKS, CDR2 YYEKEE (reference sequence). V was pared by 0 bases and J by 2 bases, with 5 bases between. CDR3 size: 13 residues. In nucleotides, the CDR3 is TGTGCCAGCAGCTTGGACACGAACTATGGCTACACCTTC. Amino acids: CASSLDTNYGYTF.

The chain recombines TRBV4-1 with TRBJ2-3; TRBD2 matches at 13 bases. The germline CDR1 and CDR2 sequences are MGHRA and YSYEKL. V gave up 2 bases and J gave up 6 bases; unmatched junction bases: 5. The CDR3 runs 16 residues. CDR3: CASSQTGLAGFDTQYF. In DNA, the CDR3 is TGCGCCAGCAGCCAAACGGGACTAGCGGGGTTCGATACGCAGTATTTT.

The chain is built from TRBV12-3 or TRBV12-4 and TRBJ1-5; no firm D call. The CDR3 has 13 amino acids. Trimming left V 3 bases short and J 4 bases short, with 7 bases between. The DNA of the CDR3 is TGTGCCAGCAGTTTTAGACTAAATCAGCCCCAGCATTTT. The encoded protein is CASSFRLNQPQHF.